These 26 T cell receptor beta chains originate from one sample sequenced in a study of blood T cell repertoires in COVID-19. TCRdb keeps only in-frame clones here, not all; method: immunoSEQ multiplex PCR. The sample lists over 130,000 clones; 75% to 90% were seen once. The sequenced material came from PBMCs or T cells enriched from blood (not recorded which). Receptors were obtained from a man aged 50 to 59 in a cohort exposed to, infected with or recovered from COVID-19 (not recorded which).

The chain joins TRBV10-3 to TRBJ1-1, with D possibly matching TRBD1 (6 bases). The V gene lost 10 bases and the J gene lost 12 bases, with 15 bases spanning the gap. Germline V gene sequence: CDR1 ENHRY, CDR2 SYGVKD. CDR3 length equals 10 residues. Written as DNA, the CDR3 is TGTGCCACCAGACAGGTAGTAACTTTCTTT. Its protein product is CATRQVVTFF.

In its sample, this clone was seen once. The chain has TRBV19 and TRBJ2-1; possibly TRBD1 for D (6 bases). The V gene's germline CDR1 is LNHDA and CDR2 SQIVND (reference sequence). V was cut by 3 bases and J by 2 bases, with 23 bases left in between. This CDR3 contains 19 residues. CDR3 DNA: TGTGCCAGTAGTATCCCCCAACATCGACAGGTCAATCCCTACAATGAGCAGTTCTTC. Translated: CASSIPQHRQVNPYNEQFF.

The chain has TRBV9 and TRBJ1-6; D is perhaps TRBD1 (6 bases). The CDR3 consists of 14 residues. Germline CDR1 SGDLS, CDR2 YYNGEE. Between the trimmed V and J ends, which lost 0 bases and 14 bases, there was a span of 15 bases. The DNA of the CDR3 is TGTGCCAGCAGCGTAGGGACAGCCCCGTGGGCCCTCCACTTT. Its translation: CASSVGTAPWALHF.

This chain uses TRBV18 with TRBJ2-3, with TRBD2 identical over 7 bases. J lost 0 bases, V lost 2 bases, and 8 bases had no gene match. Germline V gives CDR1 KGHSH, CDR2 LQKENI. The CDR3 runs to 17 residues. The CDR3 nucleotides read TGTGCCAGCTCACCAATTCATCTAGCGGAAAGCACAGATACGCAGTATTTT. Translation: CASSPIHLAESTDTQYF. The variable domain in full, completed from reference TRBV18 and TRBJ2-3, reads NAGVMQNPRHLVRRRGQEARLRCSPMKGHSHVYWYRQLPEEGLKFMVYLQKENIIDESGMPKERFSAEFPKEGPSILRIQQVVRGDSAAYFCASSPIHLAESTDTQYFGPGTRLTVL.

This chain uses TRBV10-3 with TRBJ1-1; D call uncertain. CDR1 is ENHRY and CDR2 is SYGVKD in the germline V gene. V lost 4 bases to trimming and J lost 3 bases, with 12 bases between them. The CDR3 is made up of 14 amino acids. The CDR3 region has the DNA TGTGCCATCAGTGCGAGAGGTGGAGACACTGAAGCTTTCTTT. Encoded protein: CAISARGGDTEAFF.

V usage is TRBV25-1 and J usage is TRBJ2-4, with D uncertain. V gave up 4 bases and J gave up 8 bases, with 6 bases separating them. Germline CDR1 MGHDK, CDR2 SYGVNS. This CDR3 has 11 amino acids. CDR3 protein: CASSASDIQYF. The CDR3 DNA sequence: TGTGCCAGCAGTGCGTCGGACATTCAGTACTTC.

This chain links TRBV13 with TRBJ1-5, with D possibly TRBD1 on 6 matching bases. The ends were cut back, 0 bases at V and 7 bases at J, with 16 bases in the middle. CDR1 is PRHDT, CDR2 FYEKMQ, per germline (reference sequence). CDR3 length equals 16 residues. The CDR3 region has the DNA TGTGCCAGCAGCTTAGGCCTTCTGGGGGGGCGACAGCCCCAGCATTTT. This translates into CASSLGLLGGRQPQHF.

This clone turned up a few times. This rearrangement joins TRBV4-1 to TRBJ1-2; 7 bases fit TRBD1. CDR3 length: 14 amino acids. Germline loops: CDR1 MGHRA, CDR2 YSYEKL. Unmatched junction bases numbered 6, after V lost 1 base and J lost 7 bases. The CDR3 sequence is CASSQGGTATGYTF. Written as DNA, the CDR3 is TGCGCCAGCAGCCAAGGCGGGACAGCCACTGGCTACACCTTC.

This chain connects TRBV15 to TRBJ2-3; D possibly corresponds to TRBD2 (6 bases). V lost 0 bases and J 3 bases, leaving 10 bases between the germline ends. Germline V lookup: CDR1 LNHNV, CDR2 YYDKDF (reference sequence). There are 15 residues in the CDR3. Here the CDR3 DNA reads TGTGCCACCAGCAGAGAGGCGGGAACTACAGATACGCAGTATTTT. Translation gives CATSREAGTTDTQYF.

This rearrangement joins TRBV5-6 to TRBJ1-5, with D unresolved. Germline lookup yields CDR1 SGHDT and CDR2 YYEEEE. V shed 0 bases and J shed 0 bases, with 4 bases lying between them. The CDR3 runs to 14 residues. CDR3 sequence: CASSLGLSNQPQHF. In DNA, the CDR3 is TGTGCCAGCAGCTTGGGGCTTAGCAATCAGCCCCAGCATTTT.

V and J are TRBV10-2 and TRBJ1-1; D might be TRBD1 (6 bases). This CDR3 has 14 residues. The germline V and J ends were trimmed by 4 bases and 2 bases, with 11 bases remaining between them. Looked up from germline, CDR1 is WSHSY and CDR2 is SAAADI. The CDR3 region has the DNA TGCGCCAGCAGTGGTCAGGGGTCAAACACTGAAGCTTTCTTT. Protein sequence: CASSGQGSNTEAFF.

The CDR3 region has the DNA TGCGCCAGCAGCCAAGTACCCACGACAGGGGGGACCTATAATTCACCCCTCCACTTT. Its protein is CASSQVPTTGGTYNSPLHF. This chain joins TRBV4-1 and TRBJ1-6; TRBD1 agrees at 9 bases. CDR3 size: 19 residues. V shed 1 base, J shed 2 bases, and the junction held 9 bases outside the gene matches. Germline V CDR1 and CDR2: MGHRA, YSYEKL.

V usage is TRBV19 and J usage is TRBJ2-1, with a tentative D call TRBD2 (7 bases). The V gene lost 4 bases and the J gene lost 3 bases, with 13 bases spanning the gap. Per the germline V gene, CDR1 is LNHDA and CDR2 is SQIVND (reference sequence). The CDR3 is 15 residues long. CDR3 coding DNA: TGTGCCAGTAGTAAGGCGGGGGCCTACTACAATGAGCAGTTCTTC. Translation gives CASSKAGAYYNEQFF.

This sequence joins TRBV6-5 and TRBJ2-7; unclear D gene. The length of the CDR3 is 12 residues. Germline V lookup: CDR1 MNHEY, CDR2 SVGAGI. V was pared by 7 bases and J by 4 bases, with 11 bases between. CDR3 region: CASMGLSYEQYF. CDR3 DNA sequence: TGTGCCAGCATGGGCCTGTCATACGAGCAGTACTTC.

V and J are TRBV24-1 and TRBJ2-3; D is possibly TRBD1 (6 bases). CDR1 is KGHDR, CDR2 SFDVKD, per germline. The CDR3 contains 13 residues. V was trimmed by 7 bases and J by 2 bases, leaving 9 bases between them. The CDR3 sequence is CATSPGVTDTQYF. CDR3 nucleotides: TGTGCCACCAGCCCAGGGGTCACAGATACGCAGTATTTT.

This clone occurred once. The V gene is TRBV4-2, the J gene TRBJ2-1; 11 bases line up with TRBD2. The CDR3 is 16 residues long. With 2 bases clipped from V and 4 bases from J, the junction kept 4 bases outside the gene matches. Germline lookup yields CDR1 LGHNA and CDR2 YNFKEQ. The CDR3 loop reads CASSQSTSGVYNEQFF. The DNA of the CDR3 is TGTGCCAGCAGCCAATCGACTAGCGGGGTATACAATGAGCAGTTCTTC.

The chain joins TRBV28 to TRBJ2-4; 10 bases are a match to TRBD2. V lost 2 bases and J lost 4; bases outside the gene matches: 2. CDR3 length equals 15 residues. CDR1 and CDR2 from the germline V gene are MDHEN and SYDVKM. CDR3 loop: CASSLPSGSKNIQYF. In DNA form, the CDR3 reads TGTGCCAGCAGTTTACCTAGCGGGAGTAAAAACATTCAGTACTTC.

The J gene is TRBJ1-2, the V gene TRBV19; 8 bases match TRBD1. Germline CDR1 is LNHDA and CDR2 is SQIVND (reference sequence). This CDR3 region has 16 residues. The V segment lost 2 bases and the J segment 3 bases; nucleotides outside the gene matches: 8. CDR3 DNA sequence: TGTGCCAGTAGTATACTCGGGACAGGTGGTTACTATGGCTACACCTTC. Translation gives CASSILGTGGYYGYTF.

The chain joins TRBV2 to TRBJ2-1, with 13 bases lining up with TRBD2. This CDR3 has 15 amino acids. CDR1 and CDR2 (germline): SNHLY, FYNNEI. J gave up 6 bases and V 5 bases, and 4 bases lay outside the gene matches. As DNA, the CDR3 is TGTGCCAGCAGTACGACTAGCGGGGGGCTCAATGAGCAGTTCTTC. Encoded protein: CASSTTSGGLNEQFF.

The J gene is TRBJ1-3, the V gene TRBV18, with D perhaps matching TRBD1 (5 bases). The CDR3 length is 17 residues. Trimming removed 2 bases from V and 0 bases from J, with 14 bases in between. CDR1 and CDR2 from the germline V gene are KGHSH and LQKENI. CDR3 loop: CASSPSQGQHSGNTIYF. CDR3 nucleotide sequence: TGTGCCAGCTCACCATCGCAGGGCCAACACTCTGGAAACACCATATATTTT.

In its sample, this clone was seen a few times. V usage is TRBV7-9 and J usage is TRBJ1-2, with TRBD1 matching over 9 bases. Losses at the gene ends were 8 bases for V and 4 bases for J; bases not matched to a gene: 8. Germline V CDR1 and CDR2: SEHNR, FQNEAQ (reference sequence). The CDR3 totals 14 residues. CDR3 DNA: TGTGCCAGCCTAACCCCGGACAGGGGCTATGGCTACACCTTC. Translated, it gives CASLTPDRGYGYTF.

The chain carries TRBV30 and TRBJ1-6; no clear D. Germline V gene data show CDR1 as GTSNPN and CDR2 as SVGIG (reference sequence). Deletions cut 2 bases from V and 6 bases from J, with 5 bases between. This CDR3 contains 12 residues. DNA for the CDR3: TGTGCCTGGAGTCCACTTAATTCACCCCTCCACTTT. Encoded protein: CAWSPLNSPLHF.

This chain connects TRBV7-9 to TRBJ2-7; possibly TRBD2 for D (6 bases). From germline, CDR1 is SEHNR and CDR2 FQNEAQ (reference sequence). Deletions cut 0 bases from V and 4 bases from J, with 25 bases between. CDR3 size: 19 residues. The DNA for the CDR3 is TGTGCCAGCAGCTTAGCAAGAGGGCCCGGGACTCCTCTATCTTACGAGCAGTACTTC. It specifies CASSLARGPGTPLSYEQYF.

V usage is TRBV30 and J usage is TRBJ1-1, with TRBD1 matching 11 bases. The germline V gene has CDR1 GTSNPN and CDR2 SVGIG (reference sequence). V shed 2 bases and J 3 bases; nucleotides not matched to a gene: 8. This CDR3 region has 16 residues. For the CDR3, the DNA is TGTGCCTGGAGTAAGGGACAGGGGGGTAGGGACACTGAAGCTTTCTTT. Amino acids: CAWSKGQGGRDTEAFF.

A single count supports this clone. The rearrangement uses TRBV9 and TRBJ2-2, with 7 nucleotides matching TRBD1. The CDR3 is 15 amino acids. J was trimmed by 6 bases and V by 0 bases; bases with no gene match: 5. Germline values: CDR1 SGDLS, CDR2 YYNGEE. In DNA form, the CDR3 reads TGTGCCAGCAGCGTAGGAGGGGGCAATGCCGGGGAGCTGTTTTTT. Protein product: CASSVGGGNAGELFF. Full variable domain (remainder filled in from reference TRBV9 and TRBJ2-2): DSGVTQTPKHLITATGQRVTLRCSPRSGDLSVYWYQQSLDQGLQFLIQYYNGEERAKGNILERFSAQQFPDLHSELNLSSLELGDSALYFCASSVGGGNAGELFFGEGSRLTVL.

This CDR3 reads CASSQDRGGTTSYNEQFF. In DNA form, the CDR3 reads TGCGCCAGCAGCCAAGATCGGGGGGGGACTACGTCCTACAATGAGCAGTTCTTC. This sequence joins TRBV4-3 and TRBJ2-1; 8 bases align to TRBD2. The CDR3 is 18 residues long. V was pared by 0 bases and J by 1 base, with 8 bases of the junction left unmatched. From germline, CDR1 is LGHNA and CDR2 YSLEER.